This T cell receptor beta chain was recovered during a study of blood T cell repertoires in COVID-19. Across the whole study: Samples taken during acute and convalescent COVID-19 were collected in the United States, Italy and Spain. Sample material is recorded as cDNA or gDNA derived from T cells, B-cell-depleted T cells, or PBMCs.

In the original processing: Amplifying reference gene primers gave estimates of nucleated cell counts. Repertoires were generated with immunoSEQ multiplex PCR, while TCRdb's copy carries only in-frame clones and drops some. That table supplies the V and J calls and clone size; D and trimming were determined from the DNA. The sample carries roughly 75,000 clones, roughly four fifths recorded once. CDR3 length: 16 residues. The germline V gene has CDR1 MGHRA and CDR2 YSYEKL. Unmatched junction bases numbered 14, after V lost 4 bases and J lost 9 bases. The sequenced sample was peripheral blood. This TCR derives from a man between 65 and 85 years old with acute or convalescent COVID-19. The chain employs TRBV4-1 and TRBJ2-1, with 8 bases aligning to TRBD2. CDR3 DNA: TGCGCCAGCAGCCGCTCCGGGAGCGGGAGTCAGAGTGAGCAGTTCTTC. Its protein product is CASSRSGSGSQSEQFF.